Reported below is one T cell receptor beta chain. The data were taken from a study of OX40 agonist ivuxolimab in advanced cancers. Background on the study: The diagnoses of dose-escalation patients were hepatocellular carcinoma, melanoma, renal cell or head and neck cancer.

V lost 7 bases, J lost 9 bases, and 22 bases lay in between. From germline, CDR1 is LNHDA and CDR2 SQIVND (reference sequence). The CDR3 sequence is 15 residues long. Only in-frame clones appear in the TCRdb table, and some are missing; sequencing was by immunoSEQ multiplex PCR. The sample has about 13,000 clones; over 70% are singletons. This specimen was CD4+ or CD8+ T cells sorted from blood, taken in a trial of the OX40 agonist ivuxolimab. This clonotype originated in an adult with an advanced solid tumor such as melanoma, head and neck, liver or kidney cancer. The chain recombines TRBV19 with TRBJ2-1; TRBD2 is a possible D gene (6 bases). CDR3 sequence: CASKLGGAHLGEQFF. The CDR3 region has the DNA TGTGCCAGTAAGTTAGGCGGGGCCCACCTCGGTGAGCAGTTCTTC.